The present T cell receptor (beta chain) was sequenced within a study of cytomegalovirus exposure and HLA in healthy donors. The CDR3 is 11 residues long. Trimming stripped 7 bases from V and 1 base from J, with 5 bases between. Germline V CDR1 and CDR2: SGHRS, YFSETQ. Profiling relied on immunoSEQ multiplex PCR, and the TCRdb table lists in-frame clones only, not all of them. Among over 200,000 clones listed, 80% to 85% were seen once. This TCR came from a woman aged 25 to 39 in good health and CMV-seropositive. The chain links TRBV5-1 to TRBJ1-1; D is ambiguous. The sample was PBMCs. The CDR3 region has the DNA TGCGCCAGCGTAGGGAACACTGAAGCTTTCTTT. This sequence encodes CASVGNTEAFF.